Following are 5 T cell receptor beta chains from one sample sequenced in a study of CD8 T cells in Susac syndrome. The RNA input was roughly 0.45 to 1 ug, and it was reverse transcribed with random hexamers. MiXCR was run by TCRdb on the immunoSEQ multiplex PCR reads, yielding one entry per CDR3 protein. The sample has some 150,000 distinct CDR3 sequences, around 95% seen once. Sequencing was carried out using CD8+ T cells from PBMCs. The receptors stem from a human donor with multiple sclerosis.

The rearrangement links TRBV27 to TRBJ2-6, with D possibly called TRBD1 or TRBD2 (6 bases each). The germline V gene encodes CDR1 MNHEY and CDR2 SMNVEV (reference sequence). The CDR3 spans 18 residues. Deletions cut 5 bases from V and 2 bases from J, with 19 bases between. CDR3 region: CASSSHRGPGPGANVLTF. Here the CDR3 DNA reads TGTGCCAGCAGTAGTCACCGGGGGCCGGGTCCTGGGGCCAACGTCCTGACTTTC.

The chain recombines TRBV9 with TRBJ1-6; 10 nucleotides match TRBD1. The CDR3 has 14 amino acids. V lost 5 bases to trimming and J lost 7 bases; unmatched junction nucleotides: 3. Germline assignment: CDR1 SGDLS and CDR2 YYNGEE. CDR3 amino acids: CASRAGQGNSPLHF. The DNA for the CDR3 is TGTGCCAGCAGGGCGGGACAGGGGAATTCACCCCTCCACTTT.

The CDR3 sequence is CASSDRPLGGNTEAFF. The CDR3 nucleotides are TGTGCCAGCAGCGATCGACCCCTGGGGGGGAACACTGAAGCTTTCTTT. This chain joins TRBV9 and TRBJ1-1; D perhaps matches TRBD1 (5 bases). V was trimmed by 3 bases and J by 1 base, leaving 16 bases between them. The germline gives CDR1 SGDLS, CDR2 YYNGEE. The CDR3 is 16 amino acids.

The genes are TRBV9 and TRBJ2-6; tentative D call: TRBD1 (6 bases). This CDR3 has 18 amino acids. Germline loops: CDR1 SGDLS, CDR2 YYNGEE. V lost 4 bases, J lost 2 bases, and 19 bases lay in between. The CDR3 here is CASSPTSIYRAGANVLTF. Here the CDR3 DNA reads TGTGCCAGCAGCCCAACCTCCATATACAGGGCTGGGGCCAACGTCCTGACTTTC. The variable domain in full, with the rest retrieved from reference TRBV9 and TRBJ2-6, is DSGVTQTPKHLITATGQRVTLRCSPRSGDLSVYWYQQSLDQGLQFLIQYYNGEERAKGNILERFSAQQFPDLHSELNLSSLELGDSALYFCASSPTSIYRAGANVLTFGAGSRLTVL.

The rearrangement joins TRBV18 to TRBJ1-2; D unclear. V dropped 1 base and J dropped 0 bases, with 6 bases sitting between them. Per germline, CDR1 KGHSH and CDR2 LQKENI. CDR3 size: 14 residues. Written as DNA, the CDR3 is TGTGCCAGCTCACCACGACCCACTAACTATGGCTACACCTTC. It is translated as CASSPRPTNYGYTF.